These 20 T cell receptor beta chains originate from one sample sequenced in a study of T-cell reconstitution after alpha-beta-depleted transplantation in children. Unique molecular identifiers were incorporated into the prepared TCRbeta library. TCRdb ran MiXCR on the PCR reads and lists one entry per CDR3 protein. The data contain about 580,000 distinct CDR3 sequences, about a quarter of them singletons. The sequenced sample was PBMCs, obtained before TCRalphabeta/CD19-depleted stem cell transplant. The origin of the receptors is a boy under three years old with Wiskott-Aldrich syndrome, due to receive a stem cell transplant.

The chain couples TRBV6-5 to TRBJ1-1; D not resolved. The germline gives CDR1 MNHEY, CDR2 SVGAGI. The V gene lost 1 base and the J gene lost 0 bases, with 12 bases spanning the gap. The CDR3 has 16 residues. CDR3 in DNA: TGTGCCAGCAGTTACTTAAGGATTTGGATGAACACTGAAGCTTTCTTT. Amino acid sequence: CASSYLRIWMNTEAFF.

This clonotype has a handful of counts. The rearrangement uses TRBV2 and TRBJ2-2, with TRBD2 matching 12 bases. Germline assignment: CDR1 SNHLY and CDR2 FYNNEI. The CDR3 is made up of 17 amino acids. V was pared by 4 bases and J by 5 bases, with 8 bases of the junction left unmatched. The DNA for the CDR3 is TGTGCCAGCAGTGGCCGGACTAGCGGGATCGGAACCGGGGAGCTGTTTTTT. The encoded protein is CASSGRTSGIGTGELFF.

The chain employs TRBV7-9 and TRBJ1-1; possible D gene TRBD1, 6 bases. The CDR3 has 14 residues. V was clipped by 3 bases and J by 1 base, with 9 bases between them. Germline CDR1 SEHNR, CDR2 FQNEAQ (reference sequence). CDR3 in DNA: TGTGCCAGCAGCTTGACGACAGGGAACACTGAAGCTTTCTTT. It codes for CASSLTTGNTEAFF.

This chain connects TRBV12-3 or TRBV12-4 to TRBJ2-1, with 8 bases matching TRBD2. The junction had 13 bases not matched to a gene; V was cut back by 0 bases and J by 15 bases. This CDR3 comprises 15 residues. CDR3: CASSLALERERVGFF. CDR3 DNA sequence: TGTGCCAGCAGTTTAGCGCTGGAGCGGGAGAGGGTAGGGTTCTTC.

This chain uses TRBV6-1 with TRBJ2-7, with TRBD2 matching over 13 bases. Germline V gene lookup returns CDR1 MNHNS and CDR2 SASEGT. CDR3 length: 15 residues. After removal of 7 bases from V and 2 bases from J, the junction contained 5 bases not matched to a gene. CDR3 DNA: TGTGCCAGCACCTCGGGGACTAGCGGGACCTACGAGCAGTACTTC. Amino acids: CASTSGTSGTYEQYF.

The V gene is TRBV12-3 or TRBV12-4, the J gene TRBJ1-5; 8 bases agree with TRBD1. The CDR3 extends over 15 amino acids. The V gene end was trimmed by 6 bases and the J gene end by 3 bases; junction bases not matched to a gene: 7. The CDR3 sequence is CASRTGAETNQPQHF. The CDR3 DNA reads TGTGCCAGCAGGACAGGGGCGGAAACCAATCAGCCCCAGCATTTT.

This clonotype has more than one count but fewer than ten. The chain carries TRBV24-1 and TRBJ2-5; D is uncertain. The CDR3 runs to 11 residues. Trimming removed 5 bases from V and 4 bases from J, with 4 bases in between. Germline assignment: CDR1 KGHDR and CDR2 SFDVKD. Here the CDR3 reads CATSVPETQYF. The DNA for the CDR3 is TGTGCCACCAGTGTCCCAGAGACCCAGTACTTC.

This clonotype was detected only a few times. V gene TRBV27 combines with J gene TRBJ2-2; D remains ambiguous. Trimming left V 2 bases short and J 6 bases short, with 4 bases between. The CDR3 is made up of 12 amino acids. Germline CDR1 MNHEY, CDR2 SMNVEV (reference sequence). The CDR3 nucleotides are TGTGCCAGCAGTTTACCCTCCGGGGAGCTGTTTTTT. Protein: CASSLPSGELFF.

Only a few counts were recorded for this clonotype. The chain combines TRBV20-1 with TRBJ1-2; 7 bases are shared with TRBD1. CDR1 and CDR2 from the germline V gene are DFQATT and SNEGSKA (reference sequence). The CDR3 has 14 residues. J lost 8 bases, V lost 6 bases, and 15 bases had no gene match. CDR3 residues: CSAQGDRALRGYTF. The CDR3 nucleotides are TGCAGTGCGCAGGGGGATCGGGCTCTACGGGGCTACACCTTC.

The chain uses TRBV10-3 and TRBJ2-3; perhaps TRBD1 as D (5 bases). The CDR3 contains 15 residues. V shed 3 bases and J shed 4 bases, with 14 bases lying between them. From germline, CDR1 is ENHRY and CDR2 SYGVKD. CDR3: CAISDHRQGPDTQYF. As DNA, the CDR3 is TGTGCCATCAGTGATCACCGGCAGGGTCCAGATACGCAGTATTTT.

This clonotype was picked up a small number of times. The V and J genes are TRBV2 and TRBJ2-2, with D perhaps TRBD2 (5 bases). This CDR3 region has 12 residues. Germline V gene lookup returns CDR1 SNHLY and CDR2 FYNNEI. Trimming removed 6 bases from V and 3 bases from J, with 5 bases in between. The CDR3 DNA sequence: TGTGCCAGCAGGGGAGACACCGGGGAGCTGTTTTTT. It is translated as CASRGDTGELFF.

The chain joins TRBV5-1 to TRBJ2-7; TRBD1 agrees at 9 bases. The CDR3 is made up of 15 amino acids. V gave up 0 bases and J gave up 5 bases; unmatched junction bases: 6. CDR1 and CDR2 (germline): SGHRS, YFSETQ. The CDR3 here is CASSLGDRDNDEQYF. The CDR3 DNA reads as TGCGCCAGCAGCTTGGGGGACAGGGATAACGACGAGCAGTACTTC.

There are a few counts of this clonotype. The chain is built from TRBV10-3 and TRBJ2-7; possible D gene TRBD1, 5 bases. The V end lost 3 bases, the J end lost 2 bases, and 14 bases lay between the germline ends. CDR1 ENHRY and CDR2 SYGVKD come from the germline V gene. The CDR3 loop spans 15 amino acids. CDR3 DNA sequence: TGTGCCATCAGTGATGGGGTCAGGGCTGCCTACGAGCAGTACTTC. Its translation: CAISDGVRAAYEQYF.

This clonotype showed up many times. The rearrangement joins TRBV5-1 to TRBJ2-7; the match to TRBD2 covers 7 bases. CDR3 length: 16 amino acids. V trimming: 2 bases; J trimming: 0 bases; junction bases outside the gene matches: 8. Germline assignment: CDR1 SGHRS and CDR2 YFSETQ. Here the CDR3 DNA reads TGCGCCAGCAGCTTAACCCTCGGGGGGTCCTCCTACGAGCAGTACTTC. Translation: CASSLTLGGSSYEQYF.

This chain links TRBV20-1 with TRBJ2-1; TRBD2 agrees at 9 bases. Germline-derived CDR1 and CDR2 are DFQATT and SNEGSKA (reference sequence). Trimming removed 5 bases from V and 5 bases from J; junction bases left unmatched: 13. This CDR3 has 16 residues. This CDR3 reads CSARKAGLAINNEQFF. CDR3 sequence (DNA): TGCAGTGCTCGAAAGGCGGGACTAGCCATTAACAATGAGCAGTTCTTC.

V usage is TRBV20-1 and J usage is TRBJ2-2; no clear D. V gave up 0 bases and J gave up 6 bases, with 5 bases separating them. From germline, CDR1 is DFQATT and CDR2 SNEGSKA (reference sequence). There are 12 residues in the CDR3. CDR3 coding DNA: TGCAGTGCTAGAGATTTCTCCGGGGAGCTGTTTTTT. It translates to CSARDFSGELFF.

This clonotype was detected a few times. The chain carries TRBV2 and TRBJ2-7, with D possibly being TRBD1 (5 bases). Germline V gives CDR1 SNHLY, CDR2 FYNNEI. V gave up 3 bases and J gave up 2 bases, with 11 bases separating them. The CDR3 sequence is 14 residues long. The CDR3 coding sequence is TGTGCCAGCAGTGAGGAGTCAGGGCCCTACGAGCAGTACTTC. It codes for CASSEESGPYEQYF.

This clonotype has only a few counts. This chain uses TRBV15 with TRBJ1-4; possible D gene TRBD1, 6 bases. V lost 1 base, J lost 14 bases, and 20 bases lay in between. CDR1 is LNHNV, CDR2 YYDKDF, per germline (reference sequence). The CDR3 covers 15 residues. This CDR3 is CATSRVGGGAVSLFF. CDR3 coding DNA: TGTGCCACCAGCAGAGTGGGGGGGGGCGCCGTGAGTCTGTTTTTT.

The chain uses TRBV7-9 and TRBJ1-1; D gene unclear. V gave up 4 bases and J gave up 0 bases, with 15 bases separating them. The CDR3 contains 16 residues. Germline CDR1 is SEHNR and CDR2 is FQNEAQ (reference sequence). CDR3 DNA sequence: TGTGCCAGCAGCTCCAAACTAGGCAGCATGAACACTGAAGCTTTCTTT. It encodes CASSSKLGSMNTEAFF.

This clonotype turned up a few times. The V call is TRBV7-9, the J call TRBJ2-3, with D unresolved. CDR1 and CDR2 from the germline V gene are SEHNR and FQNEAQ (reference sequence). The CDR3 runs 15 residues. V lost 1 base, J lost 0 bases, and 8 bases lay in between. The CDR3 nucleotides are TGTGCCAGCAGCTTAGACGGGTTTAGCACAGATACGCAGTATTTT. Amino acid sequence: CASSLDGFSTDTQYF.